The clone carrying this TCR beta chain has ten or more counts. A universal primer site was added by template switching, and unique molecular identifiers were carried by the cDNA. Using its own MiXCR run on the 5' RACE reads, TCRdb lists one record per CDR3 protein. The table lists around 340,000 distinct CDR3 sequences, around 9.7% of them singletons, with 8% to 10% in the top ten. The sample is drawn from a study of identical twins. Healthy Caucasian donors formed the entire cohort. The germline gives CDR1 SGHRS, CDR2 YFSETQ. V gave up 0 bases and J gave up 3 bases, with 16 bases separating them. The CDR3 covers 16 residues.

The chain joins TRBV5-1 to TRBJ2-7; D gene ambiguous. The TCR originated in a woman between 50 and 59 years old in good health. The material sequenced was naive T cells sorted from blood. In DNA form, the CDR3 reads TGCGCCAGCAGCTTGGCGGTATTCAGGCGAAGCTACGAGCAGTACTTC. It specifies CASSLAVFRRSYEQYF. The full variable domain, rest sourced from reference TRBV5-1 and TRBJ2-7, is KAGVTQTPRYLIKTRGQQVTLSCSPISGHRSVSWYQQTPGQGLQFLFEYFSETQRNKGNFPGRFSGRQFSNSRSEMNVSTLELGDSALYLCASSLAVFRRSYEQYFGPGTRLTVT.